The 24 T cell receptor beta chains given below trace back to one sample, sequenced in a study of blood T cell repertoires in COVID-19 (TCRdb year 2020). Libraries were built with the immunoSEQ multiplex PCR assay. TCRdb mirrors the immuneACCESS table, restricted to in-frame sequences. Some clones are absent from its copies; in checked studies, under half trace to an unresolved V gene, and the reason for the others is unknown. Within this sample are 250,000 or so clones, with approximately 88% of them counted one time only. The ten largest clones take up 2% to 3% of the sample. The sample consisted of PBMCs or T cells enriched from blood (not recorded which). Receptor source: a middle-aged woman with acute COVID-19.

This sequence joins TRBV4-3 and TRBJ2-1; TRBD2 might be the D (6 bases). The CDR3 runs 13 residues. The V end lost 6 bases, the J end lost 4 bases, and 10 bases lay between the germline ends. Germline CDR1 is LGHNA and CDR2 is YSLEER. CDR3 DNA: TGCGCCAGCAGTGCGGGGACTTACAATGAGCAGTTCTTC. Its translation is CASSAGTYNEQFF.

The chain links TRBV25-1 to TRBJ1-2; D is uncertain. V lost 6 bases, J lost 0 bases, and 17 bases lay in between. CDR3 size: 16 residues. Germline V gene data show CDR1 as MGHDK and CDR2 as SYGVNS. In DNA, the CDR3 is TGTGCCAGCAGCCCCTGGGCCGAGGGAGCTAACTATGGCTACACCTTC. Its protein product is CASSPWAEGANYGYTF.

This chain connects TRBV6-2 or TRBV6-3 to TRBJ1-1; a possible D gene is TRBD1 (5 bases). Germline V lookup: CDR1 MNHEY, CDR2 SVGEGT. Trimming pared 0 bases from V and 6 bases from J, leaving 11 bases between. The CDR3 is 14 amino acids. In nucleotides, the CDR3 is TGTGCCAGCAGTTACTCGACTGGGGGGGCTGAAGCTTTCTTT. Translating it yields CASSYSTGGAEAFF.

J is TRBJ2-1 and V is TRBV13; 9 positions agree with TRBD2. CDR3 length: 16 residues. V lost 5 bases to trimming and J lost 2 bases; unmatched junction nucleotides: 7. CDR1 is PRHDT, CDR2 FYEKMQ, per germline (reference sequence). The chain's CDR3 is CASSPRVAGAYNEQFF. The CDR3 nucleotides are TGTGCCAGCAGCCCGAGGGTAGCGGGAGCCTACAATGAGCAGTTCTTC.

This chain links TRBV18 with TRBJ2-7; 9 bases match TRBD2. The germline V gene encodes CDR1 KGHSH and CDR2 LQKENI. The CDR3 runs 17 residues. The V and J ends lost 6 bases and 3 bases, in that order; junction bases with no gene match: 15. The CDR3 spells CASSKETGAGGSYEQYF. The DNA for the CDR3 is TGTGCCAGCTCCAAAGAAACGGGAGCGGGGGGCAGCTACGAGCAGTACTTC.

V and J are TRBV5-6 and TRBJ1-2, with a tentative D call TRBD1 (5 bases). The CDR3 spans 14 residues. Trimming shortened V by 0 bases and J by 4 bases, and 10 bases separated the two germline ends. From germline, CDR1 is SGHDT and CDR2 YYEEEE. CDR3 residues: CASSLDRTTYGYTF. The DNA of the CDR3 is TGTGCCAGCAGCTTGGACAGGACAACCTATGGCTACACCTTC.

This clone was detected a few times. The chain joins TRBV5-8 to TRBJ1-5; possible D gene TRBD1, 5 bases. CDR3 length: 15 amino acids. CDR1 SGHTS and CDR2 YDEGEE come from the germline V gene. V shed 7 bases and J shed 6 bases, with 20 bases lying between them. The CDR3 bases are TGTGCCAGCGTATACAGCGGGGGGAGGGCTCAGCCCCAGCATTTT. As protein: CASVYSGGRAQPQHF.

This clone was observed a handful of times. The V call is TRBV2, the J call TRBJ2-2, with TRBD1 matching over 7 bases. The CDR3 consists of 17 residues. Germline values: CDR1 SNHLY, CDR2 FYNNEI. The J segment lost 0 bases and the V segment lost 6 bases, leaving 10 bases of the junction unmatched. The CDR3 DNA sequence: TGTGCCAGCAGGGAGACAGGGCAACCAACGAACACCGGGGAGCTGTTTTTT. Translated: CASRETGQPTNTGELFF.

Only one count was recorded for this clone. V usage is TRBV4-3 and J usage is TRBJ1-2; the D is unclear. Germline V lookup: CDR1 LGHNA, CDR2 YSLEER. Trimming shortened V by 0 bases and J by 6 bases, and 11 bases separated the two germline ends. This CDR3 has 14 amino acids. CDR3 sequence: CASSQDLRVNGYTF. The CDR3 DNA reads TGCGCCAGCAGCCAAGATTTGAGGGTTAATGGCTACACCTTC.

The chain is built from TRBV2 and TRBJ2-5; D may be TRBD1 (5 bases). V lost 6 bases and J 4 bases, leaving 9 bases between the germline ends. The CDR3 covers 12 residues. The germline V gene has CDR1 SNHLY and CDR2 FYNNEI. This CDR3 reads CASRGRGETQYF. The CDR3 nucleotides are TGTGCCAGCAGGGGAAGGGGAGAGACCCAGTACTTC.

The gene calls are TRBV11-2 and TRBJ1-6; tentatively, D is TRBD1 (5 bases). The CDR3 length is 16 residues. The germline V gene encodes CDR1 SGHAT and CDR2 FQNNGV. Trimming took off 5 bases at V and 6 bases at J, with 17 bases between the two ends. The CDR3 is CASSPQGGFGNSPLHF. The CDR3 DNA sequence: TGTGCCAGCAGCCCCCAGGGTGGGTTCGGTAATTCACCCCTCCACTTT. The full variable domain, with the rest looked up from reference TRBV11-2 and TRBJ1-6, is EAGVAQSPRYKIIEKRQSVAFWCNPISGHATLYWYQQILGQGPKLLIQFQNNGVVDDSQLPKDRFSAERLKGVDSTLKIQPAKLEDSAVYLCASSPQGGFGNSPLHFGNGTRLTVT.

The gene calls are TRBV19 and TRBJ1-2; 7 bases are a match to TRBD1. With 5 bases clipped from V and 3 bases from J, the junction kept 6 bases outside the gene matches. The CDR3 totals 14 residues. In germline, CDR1 is LNHDA, CDR2 SQIVND (reference sequence). DNA for the CDR3: TGTGCCAGTAGTCCCGGGACAGTCGACTATGGCTACACCTTC. This encodes CASSPGTVDYGYTF.

This clone was recorded many times. The chain joins TRBV10-2 to TRBJ1-1; 11 nucleotides match TRBD1. Germline assignment: CDR1 WSHSY and CDR2 SAAADI. The CDR3 has 17 residues. Trimming removed 6 bases from V and 5 bases from J; junction bases left unmatched: 14. Written as DNA, the CDR3 is TGCGCCAGCAGAGCTGGACAGGGGGCGAATGTAATTACTGAAGCTTTCTTT. Translating it yields CASRAGQGANVITEAFF.

V and J are TRBV29-1 and TRBJ2-4; 7 bases line up with TRBD1. Germline values: CDR1 SQVTM, CDR2 ANQGSEA. The CDR3 loop spans 13 amino acids. CDR3: CSSTGQNKNIQYF. DNA for the CDR3: TGCAGTTCTACGGGACAGAACAAAAACATTCAGTACTTC. Full variable domain (rest looked up from reference TRBV29-1 and TRBJ2-4): SAVISQKPSRDICQRGTSLTIQCQVDSQVTMMFWYRQQPGQSLTLIATANQGSEATYESGFVIDKFPISRPNLTFSTLTVSNMSPEDSSIYLCSSTGQNKNIQYFGAGTRLSVL.

The chain recombines TRBV19 with TRBJ2-1, with unresolved D. V was shortened by 10 bases and J by 0 bases, with 10 bases between the two germline ends. Germline CDR1 is LNHDA and CDR2 is SQIVND (reference sequence). The CDR3 covers 13 residues. The CDR3 bases are TGTGCCACCCTCAGGCCCTCCTACAATGAGCAGTTCTTC. It translates to CATLRPSYNEQFF.

The chain couples TRBV5-4 to TRBJ2-2; 9 nucleotides match TRBD2. This CDR3 has 15 amino acids. Germline trimming cut 0 bases from V and 4 bases from J; bases unmatched to any gene: 1. The germline V gene encodes CDR1 SGHNT and CDR2 YYREEE (reference sequence). CDR3 residues: CASSLGAGGTGELFF. CDR3 bases: TGTGCCAGCAGCTTGGGAGCGGGAGGCACCGGGGAGCTGTTTTTT. The full variable domain, in which reference TRBV5-4 and TRBJ2-2 provide the parts outside the CDR3, is ETGVTQSPTHLIKTRGQQVTLRCSSQSGHNTVSWYQQALGQGPQFIFQYYREEENGRGNFPPRFSGLQFPNYSSELNVNALELDDSALYLCASSLGAGGTGELFFGEGSRLTVL.

J is TRBJ2-2 and V is TRBV3-1 (or the pseudogene TRBV3-2); D may be TRBD2 (6 bases). Trimming stripped 6 bases from V and 1 base from J, with 9 bases between. There are 14 residues in the CDR3. Germline V gene sequence: CDR1 LGHDT, CDR2 YNNKEL (reference sequence). For the CDR3, the DNA is TGTGCCAGCAGGGGACTCGAGAACACCGGGGAGCTGTTTTTT. It translates to CASRGLENTGELFF.

In nucleotides, the CDR3 is TGTGCCAGCGATGAGGACAGGGGCTCAGATACGCAGTATTTT. Translated, it gives CASDEDRGSDTQYF. The chain is built from TRBV2 and TRBJ2-3; 9 bases align to TRBD1. From germline, CDR1 is SNHLY and CDR2 FYNNEI. V trimming: 8 bases; J trimming: 4 bases; junction bases outside the gene matches: 7. CDR3 length: 14 residues.

V usage is TRBV19 and J usage is TRBJ1-1, with 10 bases identical to TRBD1. The trim removed 5 bases at V and 1 base at J, leaving 7 bases unmatched. Germline V gene data show CDR1 as LNHDA and CDR2 as SQIVND (reference sequence). The CDR3 totals 16 residues. CDR3 loop: CASSPRDRGQNTEAFF. The DNA of the CDR3 is TGTGCCAGTAGTCCCCGCGACAGGGGGCAGAACACTGAAGCTTTCTTT. The full variable domain, completed using reference TRBV19 and TRBJ1-1, is DGGITQSPKYLFRKEGQNVTLSCEQNLNHDAMYWYRQDPGQGLRLIYYSQIVNDFQKGDIAEGYSVSREKKESFPLTVTSAQKNPTAFYLCASSPRDRGQNTEAFFGQGTRLTVV.

This chain connects TRBV9 to TRBJ2-7; 7 positions match TRBD2. There are 15 residues in the CDR3. CDR1 SGDLS and CDR2 YYNGEE come from the germline V gene. J was trimmed by 2 bases and V by 4 bases; bases with no gene match: 9. This CDR3 is CASSPRGGITYEQYF. The CDR3 bases are TGTGCCAGCAGCCCGAGGGGAGGGATTACCTACGAGCAGTACTTC.

Only one count was recorded for this clone. This sequence joins TRBV19 and TRBJ2-1; D may be TRBD2 (5 bases). Germline loops: CDR1 LNHDA, CDR2 SQIVND (reference sequence). CDR3 length equals 13 residues. V was clipped by 5 bases and J by 8 bases, with 13 bases between them. This CDR3 is CASSEGLLDEQFF. DNA of the CDR3: TGTGCCAGTAGTGAAGGACTCCTGGATGAGCAGTTCTTC.

This chain uses TRBV10-3 with TRBJ1-2, with 7 bases lining up with TRBD1. Germline loops: CDR1 ENHRY, CDR2 SYGVKD. V was pared by 0 bases and J by 8 bases, with 9 bases of the junction left unmatched. CDR3 length: 15 residues. CDR3 loop: CAISESIGGPGGYTF. DNA for the CDR3: TGTGCCATCAGTGAGTCGATAGGGGGCCCTGGAGGCTACACCTTC.

This chain uses TRBV7-9 with TRBJ2-3; 11 nucleotides agree with TRBD2. Trimming took 5 bases from V and 7 from J; bases not matched to a gene: 11. Germline CDR1 is SEHNR and CDR2 is FQNEAQ (reference sequence). The CDR3 covers 16 residues. CDR3 amino acids: CASSSRIAGGLHTQYF. The CDR3, as DNA: TGTGCCAGCAGCAGCAGAATAGCGGGAGGGCTCCATACGCAGTATTTT.

V usage is TRBV18 and J usage is TRBJ1-5; 9 nucleotides line up with TRBD1. V lost 3 bases, J lost 4 bases, and 4 bases stayed unmatched. This CDR3 is 15 amino acids long. Germline V gene data show CDR1 as KGHSH and CDR2 as LQKENI. The CDR3 region has the DNA TGTGCCAGCTCACCGGGACAGGGAGGGAATCAGCCCCAGCATTTT. Translation: CASSPGQGGNQPQHF.